This is a list of T cell receptor beta chains from one sample in a study of B cell selection in AIRE deficiency. Clones were read by immunoSEQ multiplex PCR, and TCRdb kept only the in-frame ones, dropping some. The sample carries tens of thousands of clones, 97% recorded once. Source material: conventional CD4+ T cells sorted from PBMCs. These receptors all stem from a human donor with AIRE deficiency. Each CDR3 is given with its conserved first and last residue.

TRBV5-6 | 15 | CASRSPLASTGELFF
TRBV6-6 | 13 | CASSVPPRREQYF
TRBV5-1 | 15 | CASSLAGRLWDEAFF
TRBV28 | 15 | CASSLGTAGTGELFF
TRBV15 | 17 | CATSRDKEEVSNQPQHF
TRBV29-1 | 15 | CSVVPGQGTQETQYF
TRBV7-3 | 14 | CASSRGQVPYEQYF
TRBV19 | 13 | CASSIGEGKPQHF
TRBV6-5 | 16 | CASSYSRTVGSGEQFF
TRBV7-9 | 14 | CASSPGQFTYEQYF
TRBV11-2 | 15 | CASSSTSGNYNEQFF
TRBV5-6 | 14 | CASSLAGYQETQYF
TRBV21-1 | 17 | CASSNLTGGAGGNTIYF
TRBV28 | 13 | CASGQKVSQPQHF
TRBV6-5 | 12 | CASRGLVSPLHF
TRBV19 | 15 | CASSTSGTVNEKLFF
TRBV7-9 | 14 | CASSLYRVTDTQYF
TRBV7-8 | 14 | CASSPGRAGTEAFF
TRBV9 | 18 | CASSVGSGRAGFDNEQFF
TRBV7-2 | 17 | CASSLVTSGRSYNEQFF
TRBV15 | 15 | CATSTRGGSRNGYTF
TRBV28 | 14 | CASSSGQGFGEQYF
TRBV25-1 | 11 | CASSVGGTQYF
TRBV27 | 15 | CASTRVAGYTGELFF
TRBV5-1 | 13 | CASSLDGSYEQYF
TRBV4-2 | 16 | CASSQGQGGGTGELFF
TRBV28 | 15 | CASSSLTGTGNTIYF
TRBV4-3 | 17 | CASSQVNRAGSTDTQYF
TRBV7-7 | 15 | CASSLGRGAGEKLFF
TRBV6-5 | 15 | CASRLPGAGPREQYF
TRBV7-9 | 15 | CASTPQGGMNTEAFF
TRBV7-2 | 18 | CASRRNRDRVGRNTEAFF
TRBV7-2 | 15 | CASSSEGLAGVEQYF
TRBV11-3 | 15 | CASSSPRSSRDTQYF
TRBV9 | 16 | CASSVGTSGRKDEQYF
TRBV7-4 | 13 | CASSLWVRHEQYF
TRBV19 | 15 | CASTDRTLSGNTIYF
TRBV7-9 | 15 | CASSQRRSSGNTIYF
TRBV4-3 | 13 | CASSQDSRAEAFF
TRBV6-5 | 16 | CASSYSPSGGLNEQFF
TRBV11-2 | 15 | CASSSTTSAAYEQYF
TRBV27 | 13 | CASRGSGANVLTF
TRBV9 | 14 | CASSPTGTENEQYF
TRBV6-6 | 15 | CASSYGRGAGDEQFF
TRBV18 | 13 | CASSPPGSAALFF
TRBV28 | 15 | CASSFVTGSPQPQHF
TRBV7-9 | 13 | CASSYLLGYEQYF
TRBV4-3 | 14 | CASSHGTRRQPQHF
TRBV19 | 14 | CASSFDRGGYGYTF
TRBV28 | 19 | CASSLILRPGQTSSYEQYF
TRBV5-5 | 16 | CASSLVSWGGGETQYF
TRBV5-1 | 16 | CASSLKRVGQRNEQFF
TRBV6-1 | 14 | CASTRDRGGEKLFF
TRBV28 | 14 | CASSLVQRTDTQYF
TRBV5-4 | 14 | CASSLQGVGETQYF
TRBV28 | 16 | CASSPHGGGGTDTQYF